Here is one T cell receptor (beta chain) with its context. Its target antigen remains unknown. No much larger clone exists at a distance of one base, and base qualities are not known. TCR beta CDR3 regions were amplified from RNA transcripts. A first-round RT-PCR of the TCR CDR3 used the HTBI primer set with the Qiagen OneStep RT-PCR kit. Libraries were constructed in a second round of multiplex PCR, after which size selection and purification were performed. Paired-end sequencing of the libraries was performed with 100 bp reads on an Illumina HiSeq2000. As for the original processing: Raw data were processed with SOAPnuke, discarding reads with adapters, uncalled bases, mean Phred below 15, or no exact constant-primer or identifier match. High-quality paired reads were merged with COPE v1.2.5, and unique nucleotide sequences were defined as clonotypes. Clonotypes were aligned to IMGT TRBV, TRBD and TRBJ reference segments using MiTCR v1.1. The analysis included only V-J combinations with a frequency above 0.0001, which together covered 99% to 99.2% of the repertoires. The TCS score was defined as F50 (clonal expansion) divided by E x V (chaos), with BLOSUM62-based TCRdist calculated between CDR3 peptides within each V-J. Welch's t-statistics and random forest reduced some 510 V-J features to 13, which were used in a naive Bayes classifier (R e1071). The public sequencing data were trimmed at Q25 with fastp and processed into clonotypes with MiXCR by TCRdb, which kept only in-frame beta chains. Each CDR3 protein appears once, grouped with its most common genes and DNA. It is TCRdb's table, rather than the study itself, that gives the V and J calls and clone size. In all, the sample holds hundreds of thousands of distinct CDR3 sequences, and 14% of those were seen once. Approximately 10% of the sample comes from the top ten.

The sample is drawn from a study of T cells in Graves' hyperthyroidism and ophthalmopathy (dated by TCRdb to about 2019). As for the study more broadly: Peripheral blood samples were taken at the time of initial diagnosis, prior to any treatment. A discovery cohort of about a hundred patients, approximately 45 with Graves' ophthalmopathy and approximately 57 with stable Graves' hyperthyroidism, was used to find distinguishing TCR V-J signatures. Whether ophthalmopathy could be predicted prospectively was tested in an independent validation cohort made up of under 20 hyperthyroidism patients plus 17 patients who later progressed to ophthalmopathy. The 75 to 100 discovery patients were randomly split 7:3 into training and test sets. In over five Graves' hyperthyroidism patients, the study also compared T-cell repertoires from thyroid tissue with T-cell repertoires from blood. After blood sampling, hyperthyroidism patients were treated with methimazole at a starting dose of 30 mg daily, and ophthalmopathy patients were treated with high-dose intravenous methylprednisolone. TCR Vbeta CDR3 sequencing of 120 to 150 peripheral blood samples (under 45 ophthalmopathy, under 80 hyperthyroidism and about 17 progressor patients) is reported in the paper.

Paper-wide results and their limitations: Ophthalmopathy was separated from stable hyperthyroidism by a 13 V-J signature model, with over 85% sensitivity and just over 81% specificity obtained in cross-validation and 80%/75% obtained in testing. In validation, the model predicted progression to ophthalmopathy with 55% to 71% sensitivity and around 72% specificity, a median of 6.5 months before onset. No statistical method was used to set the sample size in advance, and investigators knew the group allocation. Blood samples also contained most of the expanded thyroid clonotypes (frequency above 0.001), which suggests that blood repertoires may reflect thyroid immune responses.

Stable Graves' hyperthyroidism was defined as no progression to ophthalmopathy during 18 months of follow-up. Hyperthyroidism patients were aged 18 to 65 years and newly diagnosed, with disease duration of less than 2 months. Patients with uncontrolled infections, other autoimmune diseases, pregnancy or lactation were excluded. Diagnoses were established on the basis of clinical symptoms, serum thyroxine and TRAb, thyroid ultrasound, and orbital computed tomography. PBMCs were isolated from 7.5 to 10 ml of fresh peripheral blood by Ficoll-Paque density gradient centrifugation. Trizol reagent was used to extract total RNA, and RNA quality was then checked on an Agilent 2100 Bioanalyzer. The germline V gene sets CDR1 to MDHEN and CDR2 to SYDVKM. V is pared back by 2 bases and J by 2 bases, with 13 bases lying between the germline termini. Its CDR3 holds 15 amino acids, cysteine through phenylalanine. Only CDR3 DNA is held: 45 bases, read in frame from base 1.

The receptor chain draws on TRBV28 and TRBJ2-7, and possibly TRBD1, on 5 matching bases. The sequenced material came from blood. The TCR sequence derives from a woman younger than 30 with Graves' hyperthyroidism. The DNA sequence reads TGTGCCAGCAGTTTAGTTCCAGGGTGGGCCTACGAGCAGTACTTC. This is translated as CASSLVPGWAYEQYF.